The 22 T cell receptor beta chains below come from one sample, sequenced in a study of cytotoxic CD8 clonotypes in ibrutinib-treated CLL. Only in-frame clones appear in the TCRdb table, and some are missing; sequencing was by immunoSEQ multiplex PCR. The sample records approximately 150,000 clones, under 90% being singletons. The material sequenced was PBMCs, taken after 24 months of ibrutinib treatment. The receptors come from a human donor with chronic lymphocytic leukemia.

This clone was seen at least ten times. This chain joins TRBV5-1 and TRBJ1-1; a weak D match, TRBD1 (5 bases). Germline CDR1 SGHRS, CDR2 YFSETQ. Trimming took 7 bases from V and 5 from J, leaving 18 bases between them. CDR3 length equals 14 residues. The CDR3 sequence: CASLMMGLGTEAFF. CDR3 DNA: TGCGCCAGCCTCATGATGGGGCTGGGTACTGAAGCTTTCTTT.

This chain uses TRBV7-8 with TRBJ1-1; D ambiguous. V was clipped by 5 bases and J by 3 bases, with 7 bases between them. This CDR3 has 12 amino acids. Per germline, CDR1 SGHVS and CDR2 FQNEAQ. The CDR3: CASSPADTEAFF. The CDR3 nucleotides read TGTGCCAGCAGCCCTGCGGACACTGAAGCTTTCTTT. The full variable domain, with the rest looked up from reference TRBV7-8 and TRBJ1-1, is GAGVSQSPRYKVAKRGQDVALRCDPISGHVSLFWYQQALGQGPEFLTYFQNEAQLDKSGLPSDRFFAERPEGSVSTLKIQRTQQEDSAVYLCASSPADTEAFFGQGTRLTVV.

The sample holds a few counts of this clone. The rearrangement uses TRBV30 and TRBJ1-5, with D unclear. V was cut by 1 base and J by 9 bases, with 7 bases left in between. Germline CDR1 is GTSNPN and CDR2 is SVGIG (reference sequence). CDR3 size: 11 residues. CDR3 region: CAWSEGGPQHF. The CDR3 DNA reads TGTGCCTGGAGTGAGGGAGGGCCCCAGCATTTT.

CDR3 sequence: CASSQLRGGGTDTQYF. The CDR3 bases are TGTGCCAGCAGCCAATTGCGTGGCGGGGGGACAGATACGCAGTATTTT. The chain has TRBV14 and TRBJ2-3; 8 nucleotides agree with TRBD2. V lost 2 bases to trimming and J lost 3 bases; unmatched junction nucleotides: 7. Germline V gives CDR1 SGHDN, CDR2 FVKESK. This CDR3 contains 16 residues. Looking up the rest from reference TRBV14 and TRBJ2-3 gives the full variable domain: EAGVTQFPSHSVIEKGQTVTLRCDPISGHDNLYWYRRVMGKEIKFLLHFVKESKQDESGMPNNRFLAERTGGTYSTLKVQPAELEDSGVYFCASSQLRGGGTDTQYFGPGTRLTVL.

The V gene is TRBV28, the J gene TRBJ2-7; no definite D call. The CDR3 is made up of 15 amino acids. Deletions cut 7 bases from V and 3 bases from J, with 19 bases between. Germline values: CDR1 MDHEN, CDR2 SYDVKM. The CDR3 sequence is CASTKERHPNYEQYF. CDR3 DNA sequence: TGTGCCAGCACCAAGGAAAGACACCCCAACTACGAGCAGTACTTC.

V gene TRBV28 combines with J gene TRBJ1-2; weak D call: TRBD1 (6 bases). Deletions cut 5 bases from V and 0 bases from J, with 16 bases between. From germline, CDR1 is MDHEN and CDR2 SYDVKM. This CDR3 is built from 16 residues. The CDR3 region is CASSLSLGGPNYGYTF. The DNA of the CDR3 is TGTGCCAGCAGTCTCAGCCTAGGGGGGCCTAACTATGGCTACACCTTC.

This chain joins TRBV5-1 and TRBJ2-3; TRBD2 matches 14 bases. Germline V gene lookup returns CDR1 SGHRS and CDR2 YFSETQ. The length of the CDR3 is 19 residues. J was trimmed by 0 bases and V by 4 bases; bases with no gene match: 10. The CDR3 protein is CASSLGLAGALRSTDTQYF. CDR3 bases: TGCGCCAGCAGCCTGGGACTAGCGGGGGCCCTACGCAGCACAGATACGCAGTATTTT.

The chain carries TRBV27 and TRBJ1-5; no clear D. Trimming removed 5 bases from V and 8 bases from J, with 19 bases in between. This CDR3 is built from 15 residues. Per the germline V gene, CDR1 is MNHEY and CDR2 is SMNVEV (reference sequence). CDR3 sequence (DNA): TGTGCCAGCAGTCCAGGCCGCCTCACCGAAAAGCCCCAGCATTTT. Translation gives CASSPGRLTEKPQHF.

The chain carries TRBV9 and TRBJ2-1; D call uncertain. V was cut by 0 bases and J by 7 bases, with 8 bases left in between. This CDR3 comprises 13 residues. CDR1 and CDR2 (germline): SGDLS, YYNGEE. CDR3 residues: CASSVELTNEQFF. CDR3 nucleotides: TGTGCCAGCAGCGTAGAATTAACGAATGAGCAGTTCTTC.

This rearrangement joins TRBV4-1 to TRBJ1-1; a possible D gene is TRBD1 (6 bases). V was shortened by 1 base and J by 10 bases, with 19 bases between the two germline ends. This CDR3 has 15 residues. Germline V CDR1 and CDR2: MGHRA, YSYEKL. CDR3 loop: CASSQVTGTKSIAFF. In nucleotides, the CDR3 is TGCGCCAGCAGCCAAGTGACAGGAACCAAGTCAATAGCTTTCTTT.

This clone was observed many times. This chain's CDR3 is CASRRQGAQADTQYF. The CDR3 DNA is TGTGCCAGCAGAAGACAGGGGGCGCAGGCAGATACGCAGTATTTT. The genes are TRBV6-5 and TRBJ2-3; 10 positions agree with TRBD1. V was pared by 6 bases and J by 4 bases, with 7 bases of the junction left unmatched. Germline lookup yields CDR1 MNHEY and CDR2 SVGAGI. This CDR3 comprises 15 residues.

CDR3 DNA sequence: TGTGCCAGCAGCTTAGGGACAGTGAACACTGAAGCTTTCTTT. Encoded protein: CASSLGTVNTEAFF. The rearrangement joins TRBV5-5 to TRBJ1-1, with TRBD1 matching over 7 bases. CDR1 SGHKS and CDR2 YYEKEE come from the germline V gene (reference sequence). V shed 2 bases and J 0 bases; nucleotides not matched to a gene: 1. The CDR3 sequence is 14 residues long.

This chain uses TRBV7-2 with TRBJ2-3; D might be TRBD1 or TRBD2, each matching 5 bases. The CDR3 is 16 residues long. V gave up 5 bases and J gave up 6 bases, with 21 bases separating them. Germline V gives CDR1 SGHTA, CDR2 FQGNSA. CDR3 bases: TGTGCCAGCAGCCCGCATTACCGGGCGAGGGACGATACGCAGTATTTT. Translated, it gives CASSPHYRARDDTQYF.

The CDR3 loop is CASRWGADTEAFF. The CDR3 DNA is TGTGCCAGCAGGTGGGGGGCAGACACTGAAGCTTTCTTT. The gene calls are TRBV6-4 and TRBJ1-1, with D possibly matching TRBD1 (6 bases). This CDR3 has 13 amino acids. The V gene's germline CDR1 is MRHNA and CDR2 SNTAGT. The ends were cut back, 6 bases at V and 3 bases at J, with 11 bases in the middle.

This clone occurred a few times. The chain recombines TRBV6-6 with TRBJ2-1; TRBD1 might be the D (5 bases). CDR3 length equals 11 residues. The V gene lost 7 bases and the J gene lost 8 bases, with 9 bases spanning the gap. CDR1 and CDR2 from the germline V gene are MNHNY and SVGAGI (reference sequence). CDR3 in amino acids: CASTSRDEQFF. The CDR3 DNA follows: TGTGCCAGCACCTCCAGGGATGAGCAGTTCTTC.

The sample holds a few counts of this clone. This chain uses TRBV30 with TRBJ2-7, with 9 bases aligning to TRBD1. CDR1 GTSNPN and CDR2 SVGIG come from the germline V gene (reference sequence). Losses at the gene ends were 3 bases for V and 0 bases for J; bases not matched to a gene: 3. The CDR3 is made up of 14 amino acids. The CDR3 nucleotides read TGTGCCTGGAGGCGGACAGGGGTCTCCTACGAGCAGTACTTC. This translates into CAWRRTGVSYEQYF. The variable domain in full, completed from reference TRBV30 and TRBJ2-7, reads SQTIHQWPATLVQPVGSPLSLECTVEGTSNPNLYWYRQAAGRGLQLLFYSVGIGQISSEVPQNLSASRPQDRQFILSSKKLLLSDSGFYLCAWRRTGVSYEQYFGPGTRLTVT.

For the CDR3, the DNA is TGTGCCAGCAGCTTAAGGGGGGGCAACTACGAGCAGTACTTC. It translates to CASSLRGGNYEQYF. The chain couples TRBV7-9 to TRBJ2-7, with TRBD2 as a possible D gene (7 bases). V shed 2 bases and J shed 3 bases, with 11 bases lying between them. The CDR3 covers 14 residues. Germline V gene sequence: CDR1 SEHNR, CDR2 FQNEAQ (reference sequence).

This rearrangement joins TRBV10-1 to TRBJ1-1; 7 bases agree with TRBD1. Losses at the gene ends were 6 bases for V and 4 bases for J; bases not matched to a gene: 8. CDR1 is WNHNN, CDR2 SYGVQD, per germline (reference sequence). The CDR3 extends over 14 amino acids. CDR3 in DNA: TGCGCCAGCAGCCCCACAGGGGTGGTCACTGAAGCTTTCTTT. It is translated as CASSPTGVVTEAFF.

The chain employs TRBV6-1 and TRBJ2-5, with no clear D. Trimming left V 5 bases short and J 6 bases short, with 13 bases between. This CDR3 contains 13 residues. The V gene's germline CDR1 is MNHNS and CDR2 SASEGT. CDR3 coding DNA: TGTGCCAGCAGTCCCAGCCACACCCAGACCCAGTACTTC. This codes for CASSPSHTQTQYF.

This chain links TRBV4-1 with TRBJ2-1; tentatively, D is TRBD2 (7 bases). This CDR3 has 16 residues. CDR1 is MGHRA and CDR2 is YSYEKL in the germline V gene. The V end lost 0 bases, the J end lost 7 bases, and 16 bases lay between the germline ends. Here the CDR3 reads CASSQDPGGLLNEQFF. The CDR3 region has the DNA TGCGCCAGCAGCCAAGATCCGGGGGGCCTACTAAATGAGCAGTTCTTC.

The V call is TRBV5-4, the J call TRBJ2-7, with D possibly TRBD2 on 5 matching bases. This CDR3 spans 14 amino acids. With 0 bases removed from V and 2 bases from J, the gap between germline ends came to 9 bases. Germline V gene lookup returns CDR1 SGHNT and CDR2 YYREEE (reference sequence). CDR3 coding DNA: TGTGCCAGCAGCTTGGTCGGGGTCCCCTACGAGCAGTACTTC. Translated, it gives CASSLVGVPYEQYF.

V usage is TRBV13 and J usage is TRBJ2-7; unclear D gene. V lost 5 bases and J 0 bases, leaving 11 bases between the germline ends. Germline assignment: CDR1 PRHDT and CDR2 FYEKMQ (reference sequence). The CDR3 length is 14 residues. The CDR3 DNA sequence: TGTGCCAGCAGCCCCTCGCTAAGCTCCTACGAGCAGTACTTC. Protein product: CASSPSLSSYEQYF.